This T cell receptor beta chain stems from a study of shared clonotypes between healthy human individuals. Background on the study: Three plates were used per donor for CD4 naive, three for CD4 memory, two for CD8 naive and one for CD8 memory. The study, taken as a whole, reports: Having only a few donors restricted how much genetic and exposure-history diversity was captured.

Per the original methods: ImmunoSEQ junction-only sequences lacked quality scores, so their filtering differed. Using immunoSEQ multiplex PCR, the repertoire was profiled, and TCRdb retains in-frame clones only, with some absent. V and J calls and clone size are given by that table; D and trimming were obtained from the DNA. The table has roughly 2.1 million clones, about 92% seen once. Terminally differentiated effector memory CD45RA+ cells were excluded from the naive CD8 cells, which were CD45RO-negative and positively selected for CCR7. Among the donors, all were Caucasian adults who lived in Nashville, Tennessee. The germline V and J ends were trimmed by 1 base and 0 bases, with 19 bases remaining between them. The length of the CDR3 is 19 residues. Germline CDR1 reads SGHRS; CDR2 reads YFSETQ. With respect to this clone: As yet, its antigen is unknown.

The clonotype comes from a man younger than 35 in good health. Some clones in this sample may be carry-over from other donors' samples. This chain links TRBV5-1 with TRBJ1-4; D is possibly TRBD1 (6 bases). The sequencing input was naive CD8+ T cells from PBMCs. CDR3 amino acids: CASSLSGRGRPATNEKLFF. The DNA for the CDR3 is TGCGCCAGCAGCTTGTCTGGCAGGGGACGGCCGGCAACTAATGAAAAACTGTTTTTT.